These 24 T cell receptor beta chains were all obtained from the same sample, sequenced in a study of beta chain features in type 1 diabetes. The investigators reverse transcribed all of the isolated RNA, so they sequenced expressed TCRB transcripts. Here immunoSEQ multiplex PCR was the method, and the copy in TCRdb shows in-frame clones only, minus some. The sample holds about 130,000 clones; nearly 9.5% are singletons and the top ten take around 0.68%. Sequenced: central memory CD4+ T cells from blood. These receptors were obtained from a man younger than 35 in good health.

This chain joins TRBV6-5 and TRBJ2-5; TRBD1 matches at 8 bases. The CDR3 contains 13 residues. CDR1 is MNHEY, CDR2 SVGAGI, per germline. The ends lost 6 bases at V and 3 bases at J; junction bases unmatched: 3. The CDR3 nucleotides read TGTGCCAGCAGAAAGACAGGGGAAGAGACCCAGTACTTC. Protein sequence: CASRKTGEETQYF.

This clone occurred many times. Other DNA sequences of this sample code for an identical CDR3. The CDR3, as DNA: TGTGCCAGCAGCTTGCGGTCAGGGGTTACAGATACGCAGTATTTT. Translation gives CASSLRSGVTDTQYF. V gene TRBV5-4 combines with J gene TRBJ2-3; D is perhaps TRBD1 (6 bases). The CDR3 consists of 15 residues. The germline gives CDR1 SGHNT, CDR2 YYREEE (reference sequence). Trimming cost V 1 base and J 3 bases, with 12 bases left between them.

The rearrangement uses TRBV7-8 and TRBJ2-7; 8 positions match TRBD2. CDR3 length: 14 residues. The V gene end was trimmed by 5 bases and the J gene end by 5 bases; junction bases not matched to a gene: 8. Germline CDR1 SGHVS, CDR2 FQNEAQ. CDR3 region: CASSPREGQNEQYF. CDR3 DNA sequence: TGTGCCAGCAGCCCCCGGGAGGGGCAGAACGAGCAGTACTTC.

This clone occurred a few times. The chain has TRBV5-6 and TRBJ2-1; 8 bases match TRBD1. The CDR3 is 14 residues long. The V gene end was trimmed by 4 bases and the J gene end by 12 bases; junction bases not matched to a gene: 12. CDR1 SGHDT and CDR2 YYEEEE come from the germline V gene. CDR3 loop: CASSPNGQGLLQFF. The CDR3 DNA follows: TGTGCCAGCAGCCCCAATGGACAGGGTCTTCTGCAGTTCTTC.

The chain carries TRBV10-3 and TRBJ2-1; D is undetermined. V lost 2 bases and J 8 bases, leaving 4 bases between the germline ends. The CDR3 runs to 11 residues. Germline CDR1 ENHRY, CDR2 SYGVKD. The CDR3 DNA follows: TGTGCCATCAGTGAGATCGATGAGCAGTTCTTC. Protein: CAISEIDEQFF.

The table lists this clone with many counts. CDR3 DNA sequence: TGCAGCGGGCCCCGAGGAAATGAGCAGTTCTTC. Translated: CSGPRGNEQFF. This sequence joins TRBV29-1 and TRBJ2-1; D is ambiguous. The CDR3 has 11 amino acids. V was pared by 7 bases and J by 7 bases, with 11 bases between. Germline values: CDR1 SQVTM, CDR2 ANQGSEA.

This clone was counted between two and nine times. This chain uses TRBV5-1 with TRBJ1-4, with D unresolved. The germline V gene encodes CDR1 SGHRS and CDR2 YFSETQ. The CDR3 consists of 16 residues. Between the trimmed V and J ends, which lost 0 bases and 1 base, there was a span of 10 bases. CDR3 coding DNA: TGCGCCAGCAGCTTGGAACAAGTTGAAACTAATGAAAAACTGTTTTTT. Translated, it gives CASSLEQVETNEKLFF.

The J gene is TRBJ1-4, the V gene TRBV5-1, with 10 bases aligning to TRBD1. There are 16 residues in the CDR3. The V and J ends lost 0 bases and 8 bases, in that order; junction bases with no gene match: 7. Germline CDR1 SGHRS, CDR2 YFSETQ. The CDR3 nucleotides read TGCGCCAGCAGCTTGGCCCCCGGGACAGGGGCAGAAAAACTGTTTTTT. This codes for CASSLAPGTGAEKLFF.

The chain carries TRBV6-1 and TRBJ1-1; TRBD1 matches at 9 bases. The germline V gene has CDR1 MNHNS and CDR2 SASEGT. The CDR3 is 14 residues long. V lost 8 bases and J lost 1; bases outside the gene matches: 5. CDR3 sequence: CASRDRAANTEAFF. For the CDR3, the DNA is TGTGCCAGCCGGGACAGGGCGGCGAACACTGAAGCTTTCTTT.

The chain links TRBV19 to TRBJ2-6; possibly TRBD2 for D (5 bases). CDR1 and CDR2 from the germline V gene are LNHDA and SQIVND (reference sequence). This CDR3 spans 14 amino acids. Deletions cut 8 bases from V and 3 bases from J, with 11 bases between. The CDR3 DNA reads as TGTGCCAGTGTACCGGCGGGTGGGGCCAACGTCCTGACTTTC. This sequence encodes CASVPAGGANVLTF.

This clone has more than one count but fewer than ten. This chain connects TRBV11-2 to TRBJ1-3; D gene ambiguous. In germline, CDR1 is SGHAT, CDR2 FQNNGV. The CDR3 is made up of 15 amino acids. Trimming removed 5 bases from V and 0 bases from J, with 11 bases in between. This chain's CDR3 is CASSPGLDSGNTIYF. In DNA, the CDR3 is TGTGCCAGCAGCCCCGGCCTAGACTCTGGAAACACCATATATTTT.

The chain has TRBV4-2 and TRBJ2-2, with D perhaps TRBD1 (6 bases). Trimming removed 8 bases at V and 4 bases at J, with 20 bases between. The CDR3 is made up of 16 amino acids. Germline-derived CDR1 and CDR2 are LGHNA and YNFKEQ. The chain's CDR3 is CASGETGFTGTGELFF. CDR3 DNA: TGTGCCAGCGGTGAAACAGGGTTCACGGGCACCGGGGAGCTGTTTTTT.

The V call is TRBV2, the J call TRBJ2-2; D may be TRBD1 (6 bases). Trimming took 7 bases from V and 4 from J, leaving 13 bases between them. Germline assignment: CDR1 SNHLY and CDR2 FYNNEI. The CDR3 loop spans 14 amino acids. CDR3 amino acids: CASKEQGGTGELFF. The CDR3 nucleotides read TGTGCCAGCAAAGAACAGGGCGGCACCGGGGAGCTGTTTTTT.

This clone was recorded a few times. The chain recombines TRBV10-3 with TRBJ2-7; D might be TRBD1 (6 bases). The V end lost 5 bases, the J end lost 2 bases, and 13 bases lay between the germline ends. The CDR3 runs to 14 residues. Germline V gene lookup returns CDR1 ENHRY and CDR2 SYGVKD. CDR3 sequence reads: CAISSGQLPYEQYF. DNA of the CDR3: TGTGCCATCAGTTCGGGACAACTTCCCTACGAGCAGTACTTC.

This clone occurred a few times. This chain joins TRBV7-8 and TRBJ1-5; 7 bases line up with TRBD1. Germline CDR1 SGHVS, CDR2 FQNEAQ. The CDR3 is made up of 15 amino acids. Germline trimming cut 1 base from V and 2 bases from J; bases unmatched to any gene: 2. CDR3 DNA: TGTGCCAGCAGCTTAGACAGGGGTGGCAATCAGCCCCAGCATTTT. Translating gives CASSLDRGGNQPQHF.

This chain links TRBV14 with TRBJ2-3; possibly TRBD1 for D (6 bases). In germline, CDR1 is SGHDN, CDR2 FVKESK. V was shortened by 2 bases and J by 4 bases, with 13 bases between the two germline ends. The CDR3 loop spans 15 amino acids. CDR3 sequence reads: CASSQYGGRADTQYF. The CDR3 region has the DNA TGTGCCAGCAGCCAATATGGGGGCCGGGCAGATACGCAGTATTTT.

Notes on this clone: This likely reflects a read error, since a far larger clone is one base away. The chain combines TRBV7-6 with TRBJ2-1; D is uncertain. Germline V lookup: CDR1 SGHVS, CDR2 FNYEAQ. V was cut by 5 bases and J by 4 bases, with 3 bases left in between. CDR3 length: 11 residues. For the CDR3, the DNA is TGTGCCAGCAGCCCATACAATGAGCAGTTCTTC. Translating it yields CASSPYNEQFF.

This clone occurred once. V gene TRBV10-2 combines with J gene TRBJ2-7; perhaps TRBD1 as D (6 bases). Trimming cost V 6 bases and J 1 base, with 10 bases left between them. The CDR3 runs to 13 residues. From germline, CDR1 is WSHSY and CDR2 SAAADI. The CDR3 is CASRETGSYEQYF. The CDR3 coding sequence is TGCGCCAGCAGGGAGACAGGATCCTACGAGCAGTACTTC.

Only a few counts were recorded for this clone. The chain links TRBV5-6 to TRBJ1-2; weak D call: TRBD1 (5 bases). Deletions cut 5 bases from V and 7 bases from J, with 12 bases between. The CDR3 is made up of 12 amino acids. Germline CDR1 SGHDT, CDR2 YYEEEE. CDR3 in DNA: TGTGCCAGCAGTTCAGGGTTAGCTGGCTACACCTTC. Protein product: CASSSGLAGYTF.

This rearrangement joins TRBV21-1 to TRBJ2-5; the table's TRBD1 call for D was not verified on the DNA. TRBV21-1 is marked as a pseudogene. CDR3 length equals 17 residues. CDR3: CASSKGWTWNPQETQYF. CDR3 coding DNA: TGTGCCAGCAGCAAAGGCTGGACATGGAACCCGCAAGAGACCCAGTACTTC.

This clone was recorded a few times. This chain joins TRBV5-6 and TRBJ1-3; D not resolved. V was pared by 2 bases and J by 1 base, with 7 bases between. The CDR3 is made up of 14 amino acids. CDR1 is SGHDT, CDR2 YYEEEE, per germline. The CDR3 DNA is TGTGCCAGCAGCTTTGGCAGATCTGGAAACACCATATATTTT. This gives the protein CASSFGRSGNTIYF.

This rearrangement joins TRBV15 to TRBJ1-2, with D unclear. In germline, CDR1 is LNHNV, CDR2 YYDKDF (reference sequence). The V end lost 1 base, the J end lost 4 bases, and 10 bases lay between the germline ends. The CDR3 covers 14 residues. This chain's CDR3 is CATSRGTVAYGYTF. CDR3 sequence (DNA): TGTGCCACCAGCAGAGGTACGGTCGCCTATGGCTACACCTTC.

The CDR3, as DNA: TGCGCCAGCGTCGGAGGGGGCGACGAGCAGTACTTC. Translated, it gives CASVGGGDEQYF. The rearrangement joins TRBV5-1 to TRBJ2-7, with D possibly matching TRBD1 (7 bases). The CDR3 sequence is 12 residues long. Germline lookup yields CDR1 SGHRS and CDR2 YFSETQ. Trimming took 7 bases from V and 5 from J, leaving 13 bases between them.

J is TRBJ1-1 and V is TRBV7-8, with D hard to call. CDR1 is SGHVS, CDR2 FQNEAQ, per germline. The CDR3 contains 14 residues. With 2 bases removed from V and 7 bases from J, the gap between germline ends came to 14 bases. CDR3 sequence reads: CASSLKRVSNEAFF. The CDR3 DNA sequence: TGTGCCAGCAGCTTAAAGCGGGTCTCTAATGAAGCTTTCTTT.